One and the same sample provided the 20 T cell receptor beta chains below, sequenced in a study of shared clonotypes between healthy human individuals. Profiled with immunoSEQ multiplex PCR; TCRdb holds only in-frame clones, not every one. Here the sample spans 700,000 or so clones, more than 70% being singletons. Sequenced sample: memory CD4+ T cells sorted from blood. Specified subset: CD45RA-negative fraction. The origin of the receptors is a woman aged 30 to 39 in good health.

The chain has TRBV5-1 and TRBJ1-2; the D is unclear. The CDR3 covers 14 residues. Germline V gene lookup returns CDR1 SGHRS and CDR2 YFSETQ. Trimming pared 2 bases from V and 4 bases from J, leaving 12 bases between. The CDR3 coding sequence is TGCGCCAGCAGCTTCAGGACGGGAATCTATGGCTACACCTTC. This translates into CASSFRTGIYGYTF.

A single count supports this clone. The chain carries TRBV10-2 and TRBJ2-7; 7 nucleotides align to TRBD2. V lost 7 bases and J lost 2; bases outside the gene matches: 2. The CDR3 contains 12 residues. The germline CDR1 and CDR2 sequences are WSHSY and SAAADI. CDR3 amino acids: CASNAGAYEQYF. CDR3 nucleotide sequence: TGCGCCAGCAACGCGGGGGCCTACGAGCAGTACTTC.

This clone appeared a single time. J is TRBJ1-6 and V is TRBV5-8; possibly TRBD1 for D (5 bases). Germline lookup yields CDR1 SGHTS and CDR2 YDEGEE. The CDR3 spans 16 residues. Deletions cut 4 bases from V and 4 bases from J, with 15 bases between. Here the CDR3 reads CASSPGPSVYNSPLHF. As DNA, the CDR3 is TGTGCCAGCAGCCCGGGACCCAGCGTGTATAATTCACCCCTCCACTTT. Variable domain in full (rest from reference TRBV5-8 and TRBJ1-6): EAGVTQSPTHLIKTRGQQATLRCSPISGHTSVYWYQQALGLGLQFLLWYDEGEERNRGNFPPRFSGRQFPNYSSELNVNALELEDSALYLCASSPGPSVYNSPLHFGNGTRLTVT.

This clone was picked up a small number of times. The chain employs TRBV5-1 and TRBJ2-7; D gene ambiguous. The V gene lost 2 bases and the J gene lost 7 bases, with 10 bases spanning the gap. The CDR3 has 12 residues. Germline values: CDR1 SGHRS, CDR2 YFSETQ. CDR3 in amino acids: CASSFDRVEQYF. CDR3 coding DNA: TGCGCCAGCAGCTTTGACCGGGTTGAGCAGTACTTC. The full variable domain, its missing parts supplied by reference TRBV5-1 and TRBJ2-7, is KAGVTQTPRYLIKTRGQQVTLSCSPISGHRSVSWYQQTPGQGLQFLFEYFSETQRNKGNFPGRFSGRQFSNSRSEMNVSTLELGDSALYLCASSFDRVEQYFGPGTRLTVT.

The chain employs TRBV28 and TRBJ2-1; 7 positions agree with TRBD2. The CDR3 runs 13 residues. Per germline, CDR1 MDHEN and CDR2 SYDVKM. The V and J ends lost 8 bases and 5 bases, in that order; junction bases with no gene match: 6. CDR3 sequence (DNA): TGTGCCAGCGGGAGGGCCCAGGACAATGAGCAGTTCTTC. Its translation is CASGRAQDNEQFF.

J is TRBJ2-1 and V is TRBV19; TRBD2 might be the D (5 bases). Germline lookup yields CDR1 LNHDA and CDR2 SQIVND (reference sequence). V dropped 5 bases and J dropped 1 base, with 15 bases sitting between them. This CDR3 has 16 residues. In nucleotides, the CDR3 is TGTGCCAGTAGTCTCTTAATACGGGGTTCCTACAATGAGCAGTTCTTC. Translation gives CASSLLIRGSYNEQFF.

The V call is TRBV6-1, the J call TRBJ2-2; 8 bases fit TRBD2. The CDR3 runs 14 residues. Per the germline V gene, CDR1 is MNHNS and CDR2 is SASEGT. V shed 9 bases, J shed 0 bases, and the junction held 3 bases outside the gene matches. The CDR3 DNA follows: TGTGCCAGTGAGGGACTAGCGAACACCGGGGAGCTGTTTTTT. This gives the protein CASEGLANTGELFF.

In this sample, this clone turned up a few times. This chain links TRBV28 with TRBJ1-1, with 8 bases fitting TRBD1. There are 13 residues in the CDR3. Germline values: CDR1 MDHEN, CDR2 SYDVKM. With 6 bases clipped from V and 2 bases from J, the junction kept 2 bases outside the gene matches. CDR3 bases: TGTGCCAGCAGAGGACAGGGAAACACTGAAGCTTTCTTT. Residues: CASRGQGNTEAFF.

Comment on this clone: Because the CDR3's place on the DNA is in doubt, the DNA is left out and the CDR3 is given as listed by TCRdb. The chain carries TRBV29-1 and TRBJ1-2; the table's D call of TRBD1 was not tested on the DNA. Germline loops: CDR1 SQVTM, CDR2 ANQGSEA. Including both end residues, the CDR3 is 16 amino acids long. The CDR3 spells CSAILPQPGQNYGCTF.

The V call is TRBV6-5, the J call TRBJ1-2; D remains unclear. The CDR3 loop spans 11 amino acids. Germline CDR1 MNHEY, CDR2 SVGAGI. Deletions cut 7 bases from V and 7 bases from J, with 10 bases between. CDR3 DNA: TGTGCCAGCACCCCGGGGATTGGCTACACCTTC. Protein: CASTPGIGYTF.

The J gene is TRBJ1-2, the V gene TRBV27, with TRBD1 identical over 8 bases. V gave up 5 bases and J gave up 5 bases; unmatched junction bases: 4. This CDR3 contains 13 residues. Germline CDR1 is MNHEY and CDR2 is SMNVEV (reference sequence). The DNA of the CDR3 is TGTGCCAGCAGTCCCCGACAGGGGTATGGCTACACCTTC. Encoded protein: CASSPRQGYGYTF.

This chain links TRBV14 with TRBJ2-5; 15 bases agree with TRBD2. Unmatched junction bases numbered 8, after V lost 4 bases and J lost 5 bases. This CDR3 has 17 residues. Germline CDR1 and CDR2: SGHDN and FVKESK. The CDR3 spells CASSLSLGLAGGETQYF. CDR3 sequence (DNA): TGTGCCAGCAGCCTTTCGCTCGGACTAGCGGGAGGGGAGACCCAGTACTTC.

The chain uses TRBV2 and TRBJ2-7; 8 bases fit TRBD2. CDR1 SNHLY and CDR2 FYNNEI come from the germline V gene. There are 13 residues in the CDR3. The V gene end was trimmed by 8 bases and the J gene end by 4 bases; junction bases not matched to a gene: 7. CDR3 sequence reads: CASAERETYEQYF. The CDR3 bases are TGTGCCAGCGCGGAGCGGGAGACTTACGAGCAGTACTTC. Based on the CDR3 plus reference TRBV2 and TRBJ2-7, the full variable domain is EPEVTQTPSHQVTQMGQEVILRCVPISNHLYFYWYRQILGQKVEFLVSFYNNEISEKSEIFDDQFSVERPDGSNFTLKIRSTKLEDSAMYFCASAERETYEQYFGPGTRLTVT.

This clone has more than one count but fewer than ten. At the DNA level, this CDR3 is encoded by other sequences in the same sample as well. The genes are TRBV5-1 and TRBJ2-1; D is perhaps TRBD1 (5 bases). Trimming took off 2 bases at V and 0 bases at J, with 9 bases between the two ends. The CDR3 is made up of 15 amino acids. Germline V CDR1 and CDR2: SGHRS, YFSETQ. CDR3: CASSLDSYSYNEQFF. The CDR3 nucleotides read TGCGCCAGCAGCTTAGACAGTTACTCCTACAATGAGCAGTTCTTC. Looking up the rest from reference TRBV5-1 and TRBJ2-1 gives the full variable domain: KAGVTQTPRYLIKTRGQQVTLSCSPISGHRSVSWYQQTPGQGLQFLFEYFSETQRNKGNFPGRFSGRQFSNSRSEMNVSTLELGDSALYLCASSLDSYSYNEQFFGPGTRLTVL.

V usage is TRBV7-9 and J usage is TRBJ2-5; 11 bases match TRBD1. The CDR3 loop spans 14 amino acids. The V segment lost 7 bases and the J segment 5 bases; nucleotides outside the gene matches: 6. Germline CDR1 SEHNR, CDR2 FQNEAQ (reference sequence). CDR3 loop: CASNGQGAGETQYF. CDR3 sequence (DNA): TGTGCCAGCAACGGACAGGGGGCTGGGGAGACCCAGTACTTC. Combining the CDR3 with reference TRBV7-9 and TRBJ2-5 gives the whole variable domain DTGVSQNPRHKITKRGQNVTFRCDPISEHNRLYWYRQTLGQGPEFLTYFQNEAQLEKSRLLSDRFSAERPKGSFSTLEIQRTEQGDSAMYLCASNGQGAGETQYFGPGTRLLVL.

The chain couples TRBV29-1 to TRBJ2-5; 7 bases match TRBD2. Germline loops: CDR1 SQVTM, CDR2 ANQGSEA. This CDR3 region has 12 residues. J was trimmed by 4 bases and V by 3 bases; bases with no gene match: 2. CDR3 coding DNA: TGCAGCGTTGAGGGACTAACAGAGACCCAGTACTTC. Translating gives CSVEGLTETQYF. Supplemented by reference TRBV29-1 and TRBJ2-5, the full variable domain reads SAVISQKPSRDICQRGTSLTIQCQVDSQVTMMFWYRQQPGQSLTLIATANQGSEATYESGFVIDKFPISRPNLTFSTLTVSNMSPEDSSIYLCSVEGLTETQYFGPGTRLLVL.

The chain uses TRBV15 and TRBJ2-1, with 10 bases that match TRBD2. The CDR3 sequence is 14 residues long. Trimming removed 6 bases from V and 7 bases from J; junction bases left unmatched: 6. Per germline, CDR1 LNHNV and CDR2 YYDKDF (reference sequence). The CDR3 sequence: CATRSSGRSNEQFF. Written as DNA, the CDR3 is TGTGCCACCAGGAGTAGCGGGAGGTCAAATGAGCAGTTCTTC.

This clone was picked up many times. The V and J genes are TRBV27 and TRBJ1-4; no firm D call. V gave up 4 bases and J gave up 1 base, with 7 bases separating them. CDR1 is MNHEY, CDR2 SMNVEV, per germline (reference sequence). There are 14 residues in the CDR3. The CDR3 reads CASSSTVTNEKLFF. CDR3 DNA sequence: TGTGCCAGCAGTTCGACGGTAACTAATGAAAAACTGTTTTTT.

In the case of this clone: The sample carries other DNA sequences with the same CDR3. The chain carries TRBV5-4 and TRBJ1-1; TRBD1 aligns across 7 bases. CDR1 is SGHNT and CDR2 is YYREEE in the germline V gene (reference sequence). The CDR3 loop spans 12 amino acids. J was trimmed by 8 bases and V by 0 bases; bases with no gene match: 1. CDR3 sequence: CASSLGQGEAFF. The CDR3 region has the DNA TGTGCCAGCAGCTTGGGACAGGGCGAAGCTTTCTTT.

The gene calls are TRBV5-1 and TRBJ2-7; TRBD2 might be the D (5 bases). Germline loops: CDR1 SGHRS, CDR2 YFSETQ. Trimming stripped 0 bases from V and 5 bases from J, with 12 bases between. This CDR3 is 14 amino acids long. CDR3 in amino acids: CASSLVGGSHEQYF. CDR3 in DNA: TGCGCCAGCAGCTTGGTAGGTGGGAGCCACGAGCAGTACTTC.